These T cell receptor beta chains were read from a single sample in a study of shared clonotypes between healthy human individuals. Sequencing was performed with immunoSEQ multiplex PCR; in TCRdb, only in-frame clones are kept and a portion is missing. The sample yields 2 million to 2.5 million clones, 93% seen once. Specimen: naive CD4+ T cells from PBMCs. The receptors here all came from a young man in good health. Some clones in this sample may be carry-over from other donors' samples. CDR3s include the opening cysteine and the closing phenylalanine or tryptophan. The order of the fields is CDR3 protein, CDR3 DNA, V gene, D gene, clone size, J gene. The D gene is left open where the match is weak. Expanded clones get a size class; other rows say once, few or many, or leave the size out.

CDR3: CASSLALAGTYEQYF; DNA: TGCGCCAGCAGCTTGGCTCTAGCGGGGACCTACGAGCAGTACTTC; V: TRBV5-1; D: TRBD2; size: NA; J: TRBJ2-7
CDR3: CSVGSAGQGPYEQYF; DNA: TGCAGCGTTGGATCAGCGGGACAGGGCCCCTACGAGCAGTACTTC; V: TRBV29-1; D: TRBD1; size: NA; J: TRBJ2-7
CDR3: CASSPGGIQGEKLFF; DNA: TGTGCCAGCAGCCCGGGAGGGATCCAGGGCGAAAAACTGTTTTTT; V: TRBV7-9; D: NA; size: NA; J: TRBJ1-4
CDR3: CASSLDVAGGPGEQYF; DNA: TGTGCCAGCAGCTTAGACGTAGCGGGAGGGCCTGGGGAGCAGTACTTC; V: TRBV7-2; D: TRBD2; size: NA; J: TRBJ2-7
CDR3: CASSFGLTEAFF; DNA: TGTGCCAGCAGTTTCGGGCTCACTGAAGCTTTCTTT; V: TRBV28; D: NA; size: NA; J: TRBJ1-1
CDR3: CALSVGLPSSGNTIYF; DNA: TGTGCCCTTTCGGTGGGGCTCCCGAGCTCTGGAAACACCATATATTTT; V: TRBV10-3; D: NA; size: NA; J: TRBJ1-3
CDR3: CASSATGSTEAFF; DNA: TGCGCCAGCAGCGCGACAGGGTCCACTGAAGCTTTCTTT; V: TRBV5-1; D: TRBD1; size: NA; J: TRBJ1-1
CDR3: CASNDSRGRGYGYTF; DNA: TGTGCCAGTAACGACTCCAGGGGGCGCGGCTATGGCTACACCTTC; V: TRBV19; D: TRBD1; size: NA; J: TRBJ1-2
CDR3: CASSGDRVWTDTQYF; DNA: TGTGCCAGCAGTGGGGACAGGGTCTGGACAGATACGCAGTATTTT; V: TRBV21-1; D: NA; size: NA; J: TRBJ2-3
CDR3: CASSRGTSAGDEQYF; DNA: TGTGCCAGCAGCCGCGGGACTAGCGCAGGGGACGAGCAGTACTTC; V: TRBV4-2; D: TRBD2; size: NA; J: TRBJ2-7
CDR3: CASSGQGHQPQHF; DNA: TGTGCCAGCAGTGGACAGGGACATCAGCCCCAGCATTTT; V: TRBV6-6; D: TRBD1; size: NA; J: TRBJ1-5
CDR3: CASSLGPGSRVHGELFF; DNA: TGTGCCAGCAGCTTAGGACCCGGGAGCAGGGTTCACGGGGAGCTGTTTTTT; V: TRBV11-2; D: NA; size: NA; J: TRBJ2-2
CDR3: CASSQGIADRLGNIQYF; DNA: TGCGCCAGCAGCCAAGGTATCGCGGACAGGCTGGGAAACATTCAGTACTTC; V: TRBV4-1; D: TRBD1; size: NA; J: TRBJ2-4
CDR3: CASSLGRDRATDTQYF; DNA: TGTGCCAGCAGCTTAGGACGGGACAGGGCGACAGATACGCAGTATTTT; V: TRBV11-2; D: TRBD1; size: NA; J: TRBJ2-3
CDR3: CAWSVANWAQYF; DNA: TGTGCCTGGAGTGTAGCCAACTGGGCGCAGTACTTC; V: TRBV30; D: NA; size: few; J: TRBJ2-7
CDR3: CSVETGNYEQYF; DNA: TGCAGCGTTGAAACAGGTAACTACGAGCAGTACTTC; V: TRBV29-1; D: NA; size: NA; J: TRBJ2-7
CDR3: CASSLLEATGEQYF; DNA: TGTGCCAGCAGTTTATTGGAGGCAACGGGCGAGCAGTACTTC; V: TRBV28; D: NA; size: NA; J: TRBJ2-7
CDR3: CASSFTAGGNTEAFF; DNA: TGTGCCAGCAGCTTCACGGCAGGGGGCAACACTGAAGCTTTCTTT; V: TRBV11-2; D: TRBD1; size: NA; J: TRBJ1-1
CDR3: CASSLQGAPYEQYF; DNA: TGCGCCAGCAGCTTACAGGGGGCCCCCTACGAGCAGTACTTC; V: TRBV5-1; D: TRBD1; size: NA; J: TRBJ2-7
CDR3: CASSLAKGQGLYEQYF; DNA: TGTGCCAGCAGCCTGGCCAAGGGACAGGGTTTGTACGAGCAGTACTTC; V: TRBV4-2; D: TRBD1; size: NA; J: TRBJ2-7
CDR3: CASTSGGGPLGAFF; DNA: TGTGCCAGCACCTCCGGGGGGGGTCCTTTGGGCGCTTTCTTT; V: TRBV28; D: NA; size: NA; J: TRBJ1-1
CDR3: CASSSTGSRVEQYF; DNA: TGTGCCAGCAGCTCGACAGGGAGCAGAGTCGAGCAGTACTTC; V: TRBV7-3; D: TRBD1; size: NA; J: TRBJ2-7
CDR3: CASSYLEKLFF; DNA: TGTGCCAGCAGCTACTTAGAAAAACTGTTTTTT; V: TRBV6-1; D: NA; size: NA; J: TRBJ1-4
CDR3: CATRPAGTGDEKLFF; DNA: TGTGCCACCCGCCCGGCGGGGACAGGTGATGAAAAACTGTTTTTT; V: TRBV15; D: TRBD1; size: NA; J: TRBJ1-4
CDR3: CATSWANSYNEQFF; DNA: TGTGCCACCTCCTGGGCTAACTCCTACAATGAGCAGTTCTTC; V: TRBV6-5; D: NA; size: NA; J: TRBJ2-1